Listed below are T cell receptor beta chains from one sample, sequenced in a study of TIL therapy for anti-PD-1-resistant metastatic lung cancer. Data came from immunoSEQ multiplex PCR; TCRdb stores just in-frame clones and leaves some out. The data show tens of thousands of clones, under 75% seen once. This specimen was blood, taken at baseline. The source is a person aged 25-79 years with non-small cell lung cancer. The CDR3 runs from the conserved cysteine through the conserved F or W. The size field is filled for only some rows; it gives once, few, many or a size class.

abundance	v_gene	CDR3aa
.	TRBV27	CASSKVGQHNQPQHF
.	TRBV9	CASSGGSSSTDTQYF
.	TRBV2	CASSVGDSPLHF
.	TRBV5-1	CASSLDKGNEQFF
once	TRBV7-8	CASSRDRDYEQYF
.	TRBV12-5	CASGTGTELGANVLTF
.	TRBV6-5	CASSPGQTQPQHF
.	TRBV5-1	CASSWDRANTEAFF
few	TRBV5-1	CASSFDPPGAGTGELFF
.	TRBV5-1	CASGGLAGSYEQYF
once	TRBV6-1	CASYNRGYTF
few	TRBV6-5	CASSLDGGPNQPQHF
few	TRBV7-9	CASSLTGNQPQHF
.	TRBV7-9	CASSFGQGVTGELFF
.	TRBV7-9	CASSLTGGNTEAFF
.	TRBV6-1	CASSEQHAVYNEQFF
.	TRBV2	CASSDLGTPPGYEQYF
.	TRBV6-1	CASSERDSQEQPQHF
.	TRBV5-1	CASSFGGDLQLNYGYTF
few	TRBV5-1	CASSPWSGLYNEQFF
few	TRBV6-6	CASQGGPGTQYF
.	TRBV5-4	CASSLELAGGQETQYF
.	TRBV2	CASNYRDSDYTGELFF
.	TRBV5-4	CASSSGGGNIQYF
.	TRBV5-1	CASSPGAGVTGELFF
.	TRBV6-1	CASRGPEKLFF
.	TRBV30	CAWRWAGGTGELFF
.	TRBV30	CAWGLAGGSTDTQYF
.	TRBV21-1	CASSKSTGRWGGRSNQPQHF
.	TRBV5-4	CASSLGGRDTGELFF
.	TRBV19	CASRSTSSRPYNQPQHF
few	TRBV2	CASSGGTSGSNEQFF
.	TRBV14	CASSRQIPTYEQYF
medium-sized	TRBV28	CASSPRGTSPLHF
.	TRBV2	CASSIEYNEQFF
.	TRBV13	CASSLQDSYEQYF
.	TRBV7-3	CASSARLFAGNNEQFF
many	TRBV9	CASSVVGGPDLEAFF
.	TRBV6-6	CASSAVNIQYF
once	TRBV27	CASGSRGSPYEQYF
.	TRBV30	CAWSVQGGETQYF
.	TRBV29-1	CSVEVASGTSTDTQYF
.	TRBV28	CASQTRLGRGTGELFF
.	TRBV6-6	CASSYSGRNQPQHF
few	TRBV6-1	CASTQGTPEPQHF
.	TRBV5-1	CASSSGTGGGNTIYF
.	TRBV29-1	CSVGARGTEKLFF
.	TRBV11-2	CASSFGRWTSYNSPLHF
.	TRBV7-9	CASSPLGLSGTGELFF
.	TRBV29-1	CSVVTRTVFYEQYF
.	TRBV5-1	CASSSLERDTEAFF
.	TRBV5-8	CASSSGAGRAFVYTF
.	TRBV27	CASSELQGAKNIQYF
.	TRBV5-1	CASSLGTGANTGELFF
.	TRBV9	CASSTRTSGSHEQFF
.	TRBV10-3	CAVSEGRHTGELFF
.	TRBV30	CAWRQLTGELFF
.	TRBV6-1	CASSELPNTYEQYF
once	TRBV29-1	CSVVAGVVSYEQYF
.	TRBV5-5	CASSLLDPRNTGELFF